A selection of T cell receptor beta chains follows, all from one sample in a study of vaccination and CD4 T cells after COVID-19. TCRdb reanalysed the PCR reads using MiXCR and keeps one entry per CDR3 protein. This table has 9,500 to 10,000 distinct CDR3 sequences, approximately 40% appearing once. These receptors' targets are unknown. Sequenced material: CD4+ T cells from blood, cultured in vitro. These TCRs come from a human donor who had recovered from COVID-19. CDR3s leave out the opening cysteine and the closing phenylalanine or tryptophan. Each record gives: CDR3 protein, clone size, V gene, J gene. The listing skips clone size in some rows; elsewhere it reads once, few, many or a size class.

ASSPNSGNTIY	-	TRBV18	TRBJ1-3
ASSSAGGRQPQH	few	TRBV25-1	TRBJ1-5
AIPGTEYNEQF	-	TRBV24-1	TRBJ2-1
ASSYGGPPGEKLF	-	TRBV6-5	TRBJ1-4
ASSLALGGTDGYT	few	TRBV7-9	TRBJ1-2
ASRKDRGGGYGYT	-	TRBV2	TRBJ1-2
ASSDLGGKGRKLF	few	TRBV25-1	TRBJ1-4
ASSISPWGGSSYEQY	few	TRBV19	TRBJ2-7
ASSLGPYSSYEQY	-	TRBV12-3/TRBV12-4	TRBJ2-7
ASSYAPRGAKNIQY	few	TRBV6-5	TRBJ2-4
ASRTTGEAF	-	TRBV19	TRBJ1-1
ASSPQHGVNQPQH	-	TRBV7-2	TRBJ1-5
ASTRDGRSGNTIY	few	TRBV6-1	TRBJ1-3
SARLAGTKFSTDTQY	few	TRBV20-1	TRBJ2-3
ASSQQLVDRGTQTQY	-	TRBV23-1	TRBJ2-5
ASSEKGPQH	-	TRBV6-1	TRBJ1-5
ASSDGTGDNSPLH	-	TRBV6-4	TRBJ1-6
ASSLAQGGEKLF	few	TRBV7-9	TRBJ1-4
ASSPSQGLDTQY	-	TRBV5-1	TRBJ2-3
ASSKQGLSSYEQY	-	TRBV6-1	TRBJ2-7
ASSLRSGYTEAF	few	TRBV5-6	TRBJ1-1
AWRLGGTGELF	few	TRBV30	TRBJ2-2
ASSRTGGETQY	-	TRBV7-4	TRBJ2-5
ASSISPGQSLGNTIY	-	TRBV7-6	TRBJ1-3
ASSLLGGEKLF	-	TRBV4-1	TRBJ1-4